What follows are 11 T cell receptor beta chains derived from one specimen sequenced in a study of T cells in Graves' hyperthyroidism and ophthalmopathy (dated by TCRdb to the late 2010s). Library construction relied on multiplex PCR. Sequencing took place on an Illumina HiSeq 2000. Amplification of TCR beta CDR3 regions was carried out from RNA transcripts. The first round of RT-PCR for the TCR CDR3 was performed with the HTBI primer set and the Qiagen OneStep RT-PCR kit. The public reads were quality trimmed at Q25 with fastp and then assembled into clones with MiXCR by TCRdb, keeping productive beta chains. For every CDR3 protein sequence, its rows merge into one entry that carries the most common genes and DNA. This sample lists 600,000 to 750,000 distinct CDR3 sequences; roughly 17% were detected once. The ten largest clonotypes hold 15% to 18% of the sample. Specimen: blood. These receptors all come from a man in his fifties or sixties with Graves' hyperthyroidism.

The chain links TRBV11-3 to TRBJ2-3, with 8 bases lining up with TRBD2. V lost 3 bases and J lost 3; bases outside the gene matches: 8. Germline CDR1 and CDR2: SGHNT and YENEEA. This CDR3 contains 16 residues. The CDR3 DNA reads as TGTGCCAGCAGCTTTGTATCCAGCGGGAGTACAGATACGCAGTATTTT. This sequence encodes CASSFVSSGSTDTQYF.

J is TRBJ2-1 and V is TRBV5-5, with 10 bases aligning to TRBD2. V lost 4 bases and J lost 9; bases outside the gene matches: 10. There are 15 residues in the CDR3. CDR1 is SGHKS, CDR2 YYEKEE, per germline (reference sequence). The DNA for the CDR3 is TGTGCCAGCAGCACATTAGCGGGACTAGCGTTTGAGCAGTTCTTC. Its protein product is CASSTLAGLAFEQFF.

A note on this clonotype: A junction boundary mismatches the germline segment, possibly from a read error. V usage is TRBV29-1 and J usage is TRBJ2-7; 9 bases are a match to TRBD1. Germline V gene sequence: CDR1 SQVTM, CDR2 ANQGSEA. The CDR3 is made up of 15 amino acids. The CDR3 here is CSVDGLGQGTYGQYF. The CDR3 region has the DNA TGCAGCGTTGATGGGCTGGGACAGGGAACCTACGGGCAGTACTTC.

This chain uses TRBV20-1 with TRBJ2-6; D remains ambiguous. Germline V CDR1 and CDR2: DFQATT, SNEGSKA (reference sequence). The length of the CDR3 is 14 residues. Trimming stripped 4 bases from V and 2 bases from J, with 9 bases between. In DNA form, the CDR3 reads TGCAGTGCTAATAGTTTGACTGGGGCCAACGTCCTGACTTTC. Protein product: CSANSLTGANVLTF.

In this sample, this clonotype turned up a few times. The chain carries TRBV20-1 and TRBJ2-2, with 8 bases fitting TRBD2. Per germline, CDR1 DFQATT and CDR2 SNEGSKA (reference sequence). CDR3 size: 15 residues. V dropped 6 bases and J dropped 0; count of bases not matched to a gene: 6. The CDR3 protein is CSAAGGESNTGELFF. DNA of the CDR3: TGCAGTGCGGCGGGGGGAGAATCGAACACCGGGGAGCTGTTTTTT.

The chain carries TRBV19 and TRBJ1-5; the D is unclear. The CDR3 spans 14 residues. The V end was cut by 3 bases, the J end by 8 bases, with 14 bases between. Germline lookup yields CDR1 LNHDA and CDR2 SQIVND (reference sequence). For the CDR3, the DNA is TGTGCCAGTAGTATGATAGCGGCCGTCGAGCCCCAGCATTTT. Protein: CASSMIAAVEPQHF.

This clonotype appeared many times. The V and J genes are TRBV27 and TRBJ2-3; D perhaps matches TRBD1 (5 bases). This CDR3 comprises 14 residues. Germline V gene lookup returns CDR1 MNHEY and CDR2 SMNVEV (reference sequence). V lost 5 bases to trimming and J lost 4 bases, with 13 bases between them. DNA for the CDR3: TGTGCCAGCAGTCCCCGACAGACGGCAGATACGCAGTATTTT. Protein sequence: CASSPRQTADTQYF.

This clonotype has a handful of counts. The rearrangement joins TRBV15 to TRBJ2-7; TRBD2 matches 8 bases. Germline assignment: CDR1 LNHNV and CDR2 YYDKDF (reference sequence). The CDR3 is made up of 15 amino acids. The trim removed 0 bases at V and 7 bases at J, leaving 8 bases unmatched. The CDR3 spells CATSRDKGIAGEQYF. The CDR3 region has the DNA TGTGCCACCAGCAGAGATAAGGGGATAGCGGGGGAGCAGTACTTC.

This clonotype was seen just once. This CDR3 is CSARDGQGAGETQYF. The CDR3 coding sequence is TGCAGTGCTAGAGATGGCCAGGGGGCCGGAGAGACCCAGTACTTC. The V and J genes are TRBV20-1 and TRBJ2-5, with 8 bases that match TRBD1. The CDR3 runs to 15 residues. The germline CDR1 and CDR2 sequences are DFQATT and SNEGSKA (reference sequence). V shed 0 bases and J 4 bases; nucleotides not matched to a gene: 7.

As concerns this clonotype: A much larger clone differs from this one at a single base, so this may be a read error. This chain connects TRBV2 to TRBJ2-7, with D perhaps matching TRBD1 or TRBD2 (5 bases each). The CDR3 runs to 16 residues. CDR1 is SNHLY and CDR2 is FYNNEI in the germline V gene. CDR3 bases: TGTGCCAGCAGTGAAGCGCTGTGGGGGTCCCACTACGAGCATTACTTC. It codes for CASSEALWGSHYEHYF. The complete variable domain, with remaining parts taken from reference TRBV2 and TRBJ2-7, reads EPEVTQTPSHQVTQMGQEVILRCVPISNHLYFYWYRQILGQKVEFLVSFYNNEISEKSEIFDDQFSVERPDGSNFTLKIRSTKLEDSAMYFCASSEALWGSHYEHYFGPGTRLTVT.

This clonotype was detected a few times. The chain has TRBV19 and TRBJ1-1, with D perhaps matching TRBD1 (6 bases). Trimming took 5 bases from V and 6 from J, leaving 10 bases between them. CDR1 is LNHDA and CDR2 is SQIVND in the germline V gene (reference sequence). This CDR3 region has 12 residues. The CDR3 loop is CASSFGGPEAFF. The CDR3 bases are TGTGCCAGTAGTTTCGGGGGGCCTGAAGCTTTCTTT.